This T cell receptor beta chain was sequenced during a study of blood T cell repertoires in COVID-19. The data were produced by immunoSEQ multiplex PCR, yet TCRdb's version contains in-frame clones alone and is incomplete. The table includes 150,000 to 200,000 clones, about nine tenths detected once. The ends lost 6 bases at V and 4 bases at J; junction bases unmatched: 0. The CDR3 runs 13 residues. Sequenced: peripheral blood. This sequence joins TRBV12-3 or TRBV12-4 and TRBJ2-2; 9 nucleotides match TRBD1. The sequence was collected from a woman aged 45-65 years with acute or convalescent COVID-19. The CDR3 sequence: CASRTGGTGELFF. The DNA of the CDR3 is TGTGCCAGCAGGACAGGGGGCACCGGGGAGCTGTTTTTT.